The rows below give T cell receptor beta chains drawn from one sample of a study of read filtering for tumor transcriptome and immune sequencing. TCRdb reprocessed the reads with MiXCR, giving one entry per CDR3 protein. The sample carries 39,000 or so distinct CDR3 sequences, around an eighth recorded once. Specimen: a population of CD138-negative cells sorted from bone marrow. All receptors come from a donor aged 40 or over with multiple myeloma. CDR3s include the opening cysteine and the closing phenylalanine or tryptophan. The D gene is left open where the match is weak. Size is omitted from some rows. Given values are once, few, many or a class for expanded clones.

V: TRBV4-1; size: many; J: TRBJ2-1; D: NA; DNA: TGCGCCAGCAGCCAAGGTGGGGGTGAGCAGTTCTTC; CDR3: CASSQGGGEQFF
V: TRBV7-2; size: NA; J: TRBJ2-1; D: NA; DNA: TGTGCCAGCAGCTTAGAGAGACGATACAATGAGCAGTTCTTC; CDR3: CASSLERRYNEQFF
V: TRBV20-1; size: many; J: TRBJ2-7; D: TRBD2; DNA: TGCAGTGCTAGACCCGGGACTAGCGGGAGGAGTTTCTACGAGCAGTACTTC; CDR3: CSARPGTSGRSFYEQYF
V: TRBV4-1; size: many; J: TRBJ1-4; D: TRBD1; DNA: TGCGCCAGCAGCCAAAGACAGGGGGTTCTTGAAAAACTGTTTTTT; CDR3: CASSQRQGVLEKLFF
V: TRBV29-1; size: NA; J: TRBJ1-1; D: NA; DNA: TGCAACTCATCGGGGCCCGGGGTCCCGGCCACTGAAGCTTTCTTT; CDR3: CNSSGPGVPATEAFF
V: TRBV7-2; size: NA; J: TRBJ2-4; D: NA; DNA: TGTGCCAGCAGCTTGGGAACGCGGGTAGCCAAAAACATTCAGTACTTC; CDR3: CASSLGTRVAKNIQYF
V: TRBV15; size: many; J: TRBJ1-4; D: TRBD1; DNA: TGTGCCACAAGCGGGACAGTAAATGAAAAACTGTTTTTT; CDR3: CATSGTVNEKLFF
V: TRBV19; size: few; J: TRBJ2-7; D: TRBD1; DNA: TGTGCCAGTAGTAGCCCCGGGACAGGGTCCTACGAGCAGTACTTC; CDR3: CASSSPGTGSYEQYF
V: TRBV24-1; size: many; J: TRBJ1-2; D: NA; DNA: TGTGCCACCAGTGACGTCTTCTATGGCTACACCTTC; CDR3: CATSDVFYGYTF
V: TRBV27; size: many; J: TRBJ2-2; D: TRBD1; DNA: TGTGCCAGCAGACCGGGACAGACGAACACCGGGGAGCTGTTTTTT; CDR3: CASRPGQTNTGELFF
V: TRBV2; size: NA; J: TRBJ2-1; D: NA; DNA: TGTGCCAGCATGGTTAGTGGGGGGTACGATGAGCAGTTCTTC; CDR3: CASMVSGGYDEQFF
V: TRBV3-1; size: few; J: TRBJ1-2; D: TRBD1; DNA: TGTGCCAGCAGCCCCCGTGGACAGGGGTTGCATGGCTACACCTTC; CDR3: CASSPRGQGLHGYTF
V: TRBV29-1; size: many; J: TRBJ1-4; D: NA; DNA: TGCAGCGTTGAAGTGCCGGCGGCTAATGAAAAACTGTTTTTT; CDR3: CSVEVPAANEKLFF
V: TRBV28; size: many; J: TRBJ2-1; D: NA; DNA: TGTGCCAGCAAGCGGGCGGCTTTGGGGAATGAGCAGTTCTTC; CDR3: CASKRAALGNEQFF
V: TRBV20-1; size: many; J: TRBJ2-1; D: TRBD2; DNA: TGCAGTGATAGCGGGACTTCCGGCAATGAGCAGTTCTTC; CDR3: CSDSGTSGNEQFF
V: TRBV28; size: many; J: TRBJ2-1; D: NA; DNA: TGTGCCAGCAGTCGCTCGGACAGAAAGGAGGGTGAGCAGTTCTTC; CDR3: CASSRSDRKEGEQFF
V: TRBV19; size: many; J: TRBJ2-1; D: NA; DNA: TGTGCCAGTAGGCCCAGGCAGCCCCACAATGAGCAGTTCTTC; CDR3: CASRPRQPHNEQFF
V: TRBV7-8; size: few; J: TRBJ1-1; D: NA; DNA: TGTGCCAGCAGCTCGGGCGGAGCCATGAACACTGAAGCTTTCTTT; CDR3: CASSSGGAMNTEAFF
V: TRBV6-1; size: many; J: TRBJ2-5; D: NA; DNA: TGTGCCAGCAGTGAGATTGGGTCTGCGACCCAGTACTTC; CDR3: CASSEIGSATQYF
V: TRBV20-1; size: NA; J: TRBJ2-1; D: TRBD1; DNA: TGCAGTGCTAGAGAAGGGACAGGGTTTTGGAATGAGCAGTTCTTC; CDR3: CSAREGTGFWNEQFF
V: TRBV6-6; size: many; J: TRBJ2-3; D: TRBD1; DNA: TGTGCCAGCAGTTACTCGACAGGGATCACAGATACGCAGTATTTT; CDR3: CASSYSTGITDTQYF
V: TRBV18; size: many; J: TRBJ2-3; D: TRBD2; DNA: TGTGCCAGCTCACCCCCTAGCGGGAGGAAAGCAGATACGCAGTATTTT; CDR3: CASSPPSGRKADTQYF
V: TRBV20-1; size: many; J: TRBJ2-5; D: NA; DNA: TGCAGTGCAGGGGAGACCCAGTACTTC; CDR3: CSAGETQYF
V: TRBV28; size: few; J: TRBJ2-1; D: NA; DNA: TGTGCCAGCAGTCCCAGGAAAGCTGACTCCTACAATGAGCAGTTCTTC; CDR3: CASSPRKADSYNEQFF
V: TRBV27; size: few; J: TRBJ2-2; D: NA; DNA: TGTGCCACCAGGTTTGGGGGAGGAACCGGGGAGCTGTTTTTT; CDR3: CATRFGGGTGELFF
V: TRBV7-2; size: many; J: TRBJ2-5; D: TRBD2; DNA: TGTGCCAGCAGCTTAGCGGGCACTAGCGGGAGGAGCGGTGAGACCCAGTACTTC; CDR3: CASSLAGTSGRSGETQYF
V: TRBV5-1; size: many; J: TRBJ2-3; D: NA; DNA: TGCGCCAGCAGCTTGGATCCCGGTGGGGATACGCAGTATTTT; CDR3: CASSLDPGGDTQYF
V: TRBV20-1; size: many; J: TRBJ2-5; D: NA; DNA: TGCAGTGCCCGTTTGGGGGGGGGGCTGGGTAAAGAGACCCAGTACTTC; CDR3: CSARLGGGLGKETQYF
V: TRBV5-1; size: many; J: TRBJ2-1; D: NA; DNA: TGCGCCAGCAGCTCCCGGGACGAATACAATGAGCAGTTCTTC; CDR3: CASSSRDEYNEQFF
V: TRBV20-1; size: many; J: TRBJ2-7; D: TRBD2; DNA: TGCAGTGCTAGGAGGCAAGGGGCTAGCGGTTCCTACGAGCAGTACTTC; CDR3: CSARRQGASGSYEQYF
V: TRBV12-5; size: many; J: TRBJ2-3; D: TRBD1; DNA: TGTGCTAGTGGCTCCATCCGGGACAGCCCCCACACAGATACGCAGTATTTT; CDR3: CASGSIRDSPHTDTQYF
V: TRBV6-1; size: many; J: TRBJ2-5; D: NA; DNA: TGTGCCAGCAGCCGACAGGCCCAAGAGACCCAGTACTTC; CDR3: CASSRQAQETQYF
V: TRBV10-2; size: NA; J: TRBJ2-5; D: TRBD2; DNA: TGCGCCAGCAGAGTAGCGGGAGGGGAGACCCAGTACTTC; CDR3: CASRVAGGETQYF
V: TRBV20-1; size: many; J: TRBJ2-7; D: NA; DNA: TGCAGTGCTAGGTTGGCTTACCCTGCCTACGAGCAGTACTTC; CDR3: CSARLAYPAYEQYF
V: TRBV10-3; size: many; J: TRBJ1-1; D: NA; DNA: TGTGCCATCAGTGACTCGGACAGAATGAACACTGAAGCTTTCTTT; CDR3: CAISDSDRMNTEAFF
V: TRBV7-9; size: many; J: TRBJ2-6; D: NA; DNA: TGTGCCAGCAGCTCAACGGGACCACCTGGGGCCAACGTCCTGACTTTC; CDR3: CASSSTGPPGANVLTF
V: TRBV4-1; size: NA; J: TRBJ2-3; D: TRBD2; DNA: TGCGCCAGCAGCCACGGTACTAGCGATGGGGGAGATACGCAGTATTTT; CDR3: CASSHGTSDGGDTQYF
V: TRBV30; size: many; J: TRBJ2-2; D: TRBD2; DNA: TGTGCCTGGAGCGGACTAGCGGGAGAGTACACCGGGGAGCTGTTTTTT; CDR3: CAWSGLAGEYTGELFF
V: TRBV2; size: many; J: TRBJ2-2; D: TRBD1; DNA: TGTGCCAGCAGTGTACAGGGGACCGGGGAGCTGTTTTTT; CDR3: CASSVQGTGELFF
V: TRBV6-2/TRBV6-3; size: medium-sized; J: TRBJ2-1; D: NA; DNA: TGTGCCAGCAGTTACTCCCACCAGGGGAGGGTTGACTACAATGAGCAGTTCTTC; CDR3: CASSYSHQGRVDYNEQFF
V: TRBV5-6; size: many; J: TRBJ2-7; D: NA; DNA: TGTGCCAGCAGCAACTGGGACGAGTCCTACGAGCAGTACTTC; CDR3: CASSNWDESYEQYF
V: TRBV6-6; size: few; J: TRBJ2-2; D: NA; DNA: TGTGCCAGCAGTTACTCTCCGAACACCGGGGAGCTGTTTTTT; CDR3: CASSYSPNTGELFF
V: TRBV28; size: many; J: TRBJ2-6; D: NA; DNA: TGTGCCAGCAGACCCGGGATCTCTGGGGCCAACGTCCTGACTTTC; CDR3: CASRPGISGANVLTF
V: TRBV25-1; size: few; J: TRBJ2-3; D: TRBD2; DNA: TGTGCCAGCAGCTCTCTAGCGGGAGTGACAGATACGCAGTATTTT; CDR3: CASSSLAGVTDTQYF